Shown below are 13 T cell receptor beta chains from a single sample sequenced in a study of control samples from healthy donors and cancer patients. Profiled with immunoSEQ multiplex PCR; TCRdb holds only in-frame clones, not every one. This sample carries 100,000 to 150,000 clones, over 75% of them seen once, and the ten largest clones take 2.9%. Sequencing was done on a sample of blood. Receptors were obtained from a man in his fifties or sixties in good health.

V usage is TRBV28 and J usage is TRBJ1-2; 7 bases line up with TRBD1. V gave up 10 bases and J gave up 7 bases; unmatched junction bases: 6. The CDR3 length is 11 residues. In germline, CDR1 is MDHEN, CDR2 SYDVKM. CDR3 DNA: TGTGCCACCCAGGGGGTTGGTGGCTACACCTTC. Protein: CATQGVGGYTF.

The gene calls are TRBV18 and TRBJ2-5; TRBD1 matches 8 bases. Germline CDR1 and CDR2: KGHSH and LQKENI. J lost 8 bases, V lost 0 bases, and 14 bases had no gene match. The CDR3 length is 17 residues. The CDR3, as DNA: TGTGCCAGCTCACCACCCAACAGGGGGACGATGTTTGTTACCCAGTACTTC. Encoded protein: CASSPPNRGTMFVTQYF.

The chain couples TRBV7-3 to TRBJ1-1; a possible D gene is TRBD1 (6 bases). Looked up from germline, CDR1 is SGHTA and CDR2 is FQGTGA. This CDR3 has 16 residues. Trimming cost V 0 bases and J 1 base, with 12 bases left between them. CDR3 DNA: TGTGCCAGCAGCTTAACGGCGCGAGGGGGGAACACTGAAGCTTTCTTT. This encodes CASSLTARGGNTEAFF.

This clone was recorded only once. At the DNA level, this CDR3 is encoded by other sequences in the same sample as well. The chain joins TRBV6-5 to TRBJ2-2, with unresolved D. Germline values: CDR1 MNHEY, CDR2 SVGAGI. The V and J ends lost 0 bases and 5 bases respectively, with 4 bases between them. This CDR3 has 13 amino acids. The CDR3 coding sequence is TGTGCCAGCAGTTACTCGGGAACCGGGGAGCTGTTTTTT. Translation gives CASSYSGTGELFF.

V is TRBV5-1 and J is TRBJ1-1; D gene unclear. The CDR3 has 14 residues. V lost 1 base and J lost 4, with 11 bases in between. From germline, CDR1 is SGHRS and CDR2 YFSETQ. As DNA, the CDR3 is TGCGCCAGCAGCTTGTATAACTGGGGCACTGAAGCTTTCTTT. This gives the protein CASSLYNWGTEAFF.

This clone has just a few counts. Here the CDR3 reads CASSGEGASNEKLFF. Here the CDR3 DNA reads TGTGCCAGCAGTGGAGAGGGGGCATCTAATGAAAAACTGTTTTTT. V is TRBV28 and J is TRBJ1-4, with 7 bases aligning to TRBD1. V lost 5 bases, J lost 3 bases, and 6 bases stayed unmatched. The CDR3 runs to 15 residues. Germline-derived CDR1 and CDR2 are MDHEN and SYDVKM.

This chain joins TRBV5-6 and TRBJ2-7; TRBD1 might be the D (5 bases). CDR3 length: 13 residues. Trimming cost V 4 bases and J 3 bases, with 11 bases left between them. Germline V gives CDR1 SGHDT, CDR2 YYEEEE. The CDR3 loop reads CASSPVDSYEQYF. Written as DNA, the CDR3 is TGTGCCAGCAGCCCAGTAGACAGCTACGAGCAGTACTTC. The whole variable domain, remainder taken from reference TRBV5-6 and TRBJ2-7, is DAGVTQSPTHLIKTRGQQVTLRCSPKSGHDTVSWYQQALGQGPQFIFQYYEEEERQRGNFPDRFSGHQFPNYSSELNVNALLLGDSALYLCASSPVDSYEQYFGPGTRLTVT.

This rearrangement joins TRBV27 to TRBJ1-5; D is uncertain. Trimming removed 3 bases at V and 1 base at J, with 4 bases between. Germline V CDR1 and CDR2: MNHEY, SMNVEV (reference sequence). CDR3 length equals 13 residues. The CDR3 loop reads CASSFESNQPQHF. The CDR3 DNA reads TGTGCCAGCAGTTTTGAGAGCAATCAGCCCCAGCATTTT.

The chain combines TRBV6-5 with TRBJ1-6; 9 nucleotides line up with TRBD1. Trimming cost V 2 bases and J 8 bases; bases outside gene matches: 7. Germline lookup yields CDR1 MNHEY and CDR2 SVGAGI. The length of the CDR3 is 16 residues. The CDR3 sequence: CASSYNLGQGHSPLHF. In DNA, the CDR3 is TGTGCCAGCAGTTACAACCTTGGACAGGGGCATTCACCCCTCCACTTT.

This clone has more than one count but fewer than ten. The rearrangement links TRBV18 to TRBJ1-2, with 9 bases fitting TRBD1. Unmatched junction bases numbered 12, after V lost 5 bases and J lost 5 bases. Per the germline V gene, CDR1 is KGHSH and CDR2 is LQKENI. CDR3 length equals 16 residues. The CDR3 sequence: CASSSTSGTGWYGYTF. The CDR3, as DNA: TGTGCCAGCTCATCCACCTCCGGGACAGGGTGGTATGGCTACACCTTC.

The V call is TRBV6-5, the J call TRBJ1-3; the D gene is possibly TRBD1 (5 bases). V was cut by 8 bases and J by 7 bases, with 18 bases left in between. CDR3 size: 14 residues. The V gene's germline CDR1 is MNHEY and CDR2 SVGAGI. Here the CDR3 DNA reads TGTGCCAGCGCCCCCTGGAGTGGGGCGAACACCATATATTTT. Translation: CASAPWSGANTIYF.

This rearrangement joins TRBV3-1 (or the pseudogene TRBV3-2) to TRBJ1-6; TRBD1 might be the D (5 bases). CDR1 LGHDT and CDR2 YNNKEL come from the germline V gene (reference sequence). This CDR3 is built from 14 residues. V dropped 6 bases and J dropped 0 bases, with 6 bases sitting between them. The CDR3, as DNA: TGTGCCAGCAGGGGGGGCTCCTATAATTCACCCCTCCACTTT. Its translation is CASRGGSYNSPLHF.

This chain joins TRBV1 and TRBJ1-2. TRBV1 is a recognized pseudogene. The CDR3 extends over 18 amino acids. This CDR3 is CTSSQDRTYYGVQYGYTF. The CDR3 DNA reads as TGCACCAGCAGCCAAGATCGGACCTACTACGGAGTTCAATATGGCTACACCTTC.